The clone carrying this TCR beta chain was seen at least ten times. The sample comes from a study of identical twins. Trimming cost V 2 bases and J 1 base, with 8 bases left between them. There are 13 residues in the CDR3. CDR1 and CDR2 (germline): SQVTM, ANQGSEA. Template switching added a universal primer binding site, and final cDNA carried unique molecular identifiers. TCRdb re-analysed the 5' RACE reads in MiXCR, keeping a single row per CDR3 protein. The sample lists approximately 600,000 distinct CDR3 sequences; 7.1% were seen once. These records were also assigned to another study, of yellow fever vaccine responses in identical twins.

The V call is TRBV29-1, the J call TRBJ1-1; D call uncertain. The sequence derives from a woman aged 18-35 years in good health. What was sequenced was PBMCs. CDR3 nucleotide sequence: TGCAGCGTTGAAAGGCAAGAGAACACTGAAGCTTTCTTT. This codes for CSVERQENTEAFF. Using reference TRBV29-1 and TRBJ1-1 for the parts outside the CDR3, the full variable domain is SAVISQKPSRDICQRGTSLTIQCQVDSQVTMMFWYRQQPGQSLTLIATANQGSEATYESGFVIDKFPISRPNLTFSTLTVSNMSPEDSSIYLCSVERQENTEAFFGQGTRLTVV.